The rows below give T cell receptor beta chains drawn from one sample of a study of T-cell reconstitution after alpha-beta-depleted transplantation in children. MiXCR, run by TCRdb on the PCR reads, gives a single entry per CDR3 protein. This sample yields about 420,000 distinct CDR3 sequences, of which 15% to 20% are seen a single time; 25% to 30% belongs to the top ten. Material: PBMCs, mostly from graft donor cells, obtained 360 days after TCRalphabeta/CD19-depleted stem cell transplant. These receptors all stem from a boy under three years old who had a stem cell transplant for Wiskott-Aldrich syndrome, so the T cells may come from the graft donor. Each CDR3 is given with its conserved first and last residue. The D gene is left open where the match is weak. Clone size appears in some rows only: once, few, many, or a class for an expanded clone.

len: 11
v_gene: TRBV19
d_gene: .
j_gene: TRBJ2-3
abundance: .
CDR3nt: TGTGCCAGTAGTGGGGGTGGTACGCAGTATTTT
CDR3aa: CASSGGGTQYF

len: 15
v_gene: TRBV29-1
d_gene: .
j_gene: TRBJ1-1
abundance: few
CDR3nt: TGCAGCGTTGAAGATCTGGGGGGGGCGGACACTGAAGCTTTCTTT
CDR3aa: CSVEDLGGADTEAFF

len: 13
v_gene: TRBV18
d_gene: TRBD1
j_gene: TRBJ2-7
abundance: .
CDR3nt: TGTGCCAGCTCACCATCGACAGGGTACGAGCAGTACTTC
CDR3aa: CASSPSTGYEQYF

len: 13
v_gene: TRBV4-3
d_gene: .
j_gene: TRBJ2-7
abundance: few
CDR3nt: TGCGCCAGCAGCCAAGGGGTCGGCTACGAGCAGTACTTC
CDR3aa: CASSQGVGYEQYF

len: 15
v_gene: TRBV4-1
d_gene: .
j_gene: TRBJ2-5
abundance: .
CDR3nt: TGCGCCAGCAGCCCCAACCGACAGGAGATAAAGACCCAGTACTTC
CDR3aa: CASSPNRQEIKTQYF

len: 12
v_gene: TRBV29-1
d_gene: .
j_gene: TRBJ2-2
abundance: .
CDR3nt: TGCAGCGTTGTCCGCAACACCGGGGAGCTGTTTTTT
CDR3aa: CSVVRNTGELFF

len: 15
v_gene: TRBV2
d_gene: TRBD2
j_gene: TRBJ2-1
abundance: few
CDR3nt: TGTGCCAGCAACTTACAGGGTACTAGCGGCAATGAGCAGTTCTTC
CDR3aa: CASNLQGTSGNEQFF

len: 15
v_gene: TRBV5-5
d_gene: TRBD1
j_gene: TRBJ1-4
abundance: few
CDR3nt: TGTGCCAGCAGCTTGGCCGGGACAGGGAATGAAAAACTGTTTTTT
CDR3aa: CASSLAGTGNEKLFF

len: 17
v_gene: TRBV5-1
d_gene: TRBD1
j_gene: TRBJ2-7
abundance: few
CDR3nt: TGCGCCAGCAGCCGCACCCCGGGACAGGGGATTACCTACGAGCAGTACTTC
CDR3aa: CASSRTPGQGITYEQYF

len: 12
v_gene: TRBV13
d_gene: .
j_gene: TRBJ2-1
abundance: few
CDR3nt: TGTGCCAGCAGCTCGTCTATGGATGAGCAGTTCTTC
CDR3aa: CASSSSMDEQFF

len: 15
v_gene: TRBV20-1
d_gene: .
j_gene: TRBJ2-6
abundance: .
CDR3nt: TGCAGTGCTAGAGGGTCAGGCACTGGGGCCAACGTCCTGACTTTC
CDR3aa: CSARGSGTGANVLTF

len: 11
v_gene: TRBV6-1
d_gene: TRBD2
j_gene: TRBJ2-1
abundance: .
CDR3nt: TGTGCCAGCAGTGTTGGGACTAAGCAGTTCTTC
CDR3aa: CASSVGTKQFF

len: 15
v_gene: TRBV12-3/TRBV12-4
d_gene: .
j_gene: TRBJ2-2
abundance: .
CDR3nt: TGTGCCAGCAGTCTCCTGGACTTGACCACCGGGGAGCTGTTTTTT
CDR3aa: CASSLLDLTTGELFF

len: 15
v_gene: TRBV15
d_gene: TRBD1
j_gene: TRBJ1-2
abundance: few
CDR3nt: TGTGCCACCTCCGGGACAGGGGGTGGAGGCTATGGCTACACCTTC
CDR3aa: CATSGTGGGGYGYTF

len: 14
v_gene: TRBV5-1
d_gene: TRBD1
j_gene: TRBJ2-2
abundance: .
CDR3nt: TGCGCCAGCAAAACAGGGGGCAACACCGGGGAGCTGTTTTTT
CDR3aa: CASKTGGNTGELFF

len: 12
v_gene: TRBV25-1
d_gene: TRBD1
j_gene: TRBJ2-1
abundance: few
CDR3nt: TGTGCCAGCAGTGAATGGCCGGGACAGAAGTTCTTC
CDR3aa: CASSEWPGQKFF

len: 15
v_gene: TRBV7-2
d_gene: .
j_gene: TRBJ2-3
abundance: few
CDR3nt: TGTGCCAGCAGCTTAGGCGGGTTTCCCACAGATACGCAGTATTTT
CDR3aa: CASSLGGFPTDTQYF